This T cell receptor (beta chain) was captured by sequencing in a study of CD8 T cells in ankylosing spondylitis. Study conclusions and caveats: Blood of patients with ankylosing spondylitis appeared to be characterized by a TCR beta motif of eight or nine highly homologous variants. There was reportedly significant enrichment of clones that were disease-linked in matched ankylosing spondylitis synovial fluid.

Researchers built TCR beta libraries using quantitative 5'-RACE with molecular barcodes. TCRdb independently ran MiXCR on the 5' RACE reads; one entry per CDR3 protein. The sample has roughly 200,000 distinct CDR3 sequences, about 26% seen once. The CDR3 runs 17 residues. V was clipped by 1 base and J by 2 bases; unmatched bases: 3. This clonotype showed up many times. Its target is not known. The sequence was collected from a male donor with ankylosing spondylitis or in good health (not recorded which). The rearrangement joins TRBV12-3 or TRBV12-4 to TRBJ2-2, with 11 bases identical to TRBD2. The specimen was blood, either unsorted or a sorted T cell fraction (not recorded which). The CDR3 DNA reads as TGTGCCAGCAGTTTAGGGGGACTAGCGGAAAACACCGGGGAGCTGTTTTTT. Amino acid sequence: CASSLGGLAENTGELFF.